The rows below give T cell receptor beta chains drawn from one sample of a study of blood T cell repertoires in COVID-19. Generated by immunoSEQ multiplex PCR, the TCRdb table keeps only in-frame clones and is missing some. The data contain about 240,000 clones, just under 85% of them singletons. The sequenced sample consisted of peripheral blood. These receptors were obtained from a man aged 50 to 59 with acute or convalescent COVID-19. The CDR3 runs from the conserved cysteine through the conserved F or W. A D gene is named only where the DNA matches it firmly. Size values are once, few and many counts, or a class for expanded clones, and some rows have none.

CDR3 DNA | CDR3 protein | J gene | D gene | clone size | V gene
TGTGCTAGTGGAACCGGACAGGTTAATGAAAAACTGTTTTTT | CASGTGQVNEKLFF | TRBJ1-4 | TRBD1 | NA | TRBV12-5
TGCGCCAGCAGCTGGATCAGTACAGGGGTCGGCACCGGGGAGCTGTTTTTT | CASSWISTGVGTGELFF | TRBJ2-2 | TRBD1 | NA | TRBV5-1
TGTGCCAGCAGTCCATTCGCGGGGGGCGCAGAGACCCAGTACTTC | CASSPFAGGAETQYF | TRBJ2-5 | TRBD2 | NA | TRBV27
TGTGCCAGCAGCGCGCTCAGGACAGCCACTGAAGCTTTCTTT | CASSALRTATEAFF | TRBJ1-1 | NA | NA | TRBV9
TGCGCCAGCAGCTTTGAGCGGGGGGGCCCGGAGACCCAGTACTTC | CASSFERGGPETQYF | TRBJ2-5 | TRBD2 | NA | TRBV5-1
TGTGCCAGCAGTGTAAACAGGGGGAACACTGAAGCTTTCTTT | CASSVNRGNTEAFF | TRBJ1-1 | TRBD1 | NA | TRBV2
TGTGCCAGCAGTTCCCCCCACTCCAGCGGGAGTCGCCACGAGCAGTACTTC | CASSSPHSSGSRHEQYF | TRBJ2-7 | TRBD2 | NA | TRBV28
TGTGCCAGCAGCTTAGCTGGGGGAGGGGACTCTGGAAACACCATATATTTT | CASSLAGGGDSGNTIYF | TRBJ1-3 | NA | NA | TRBV7-9
TGTGCCAGCAGTTCAGAGACAGTTAGCAATCAGCCCCAGCATTTT | CASSSETVSNQPQHF | TRBJ1-5 | NA | once | TRBV2
TGTGCCAGCAGCTTCGGACTACAAGAGACCCAGTACTTC | CASSFGLQETQYF | TRBJ2-5 | NA | NA | TRBV11-3
TGTGCCAGCAGTGAGACAGCTTGGGGCACTGAAGCTTTCTTT | CASSETAWGTEAFF | TRBJ1-1 | NA | NA | TRBV6-1
TGTGCCAGCAGTTTAACGCAGTCCTATGGCTACACCTTC | CASSLTQSYGYTF | TRBJ1-2 | NA | NA | TRBV28
TGTGCCAGCAGTTACTTAACAGGGGCCCAAGAGACCCAGTACTTC | CASSYLTGAQETQYF | TRBJ2-5 | TRBD1 | NA | TRBV6-5
TGCAGTGCTAGTGGCCCCGGGAATGCCGGGGAGCAGTACTTC | CSASGPGNAGEQYF | TRBJ2-7 | NA | NA | TRBV20-1
TGTGCCAGCAGCCCCCGACTAGCGGGGGCGGGGGAGACCCAGTACTTC | CASSPRLAGAGETQYF | TRBJ2-5 | TRBD2 | NA | TRBV2
TGTGCCAGCAGTCCCACCCAGGGGGTCTACACCGGGGAGCTGTTTTTT | CASSPTQGVYTGELFF | TRBJ2-2 | TRBD1 | NA | TRBV25-1
TGTGCCAGCAGCCGGACAGAGCGGCCCGAAAAACTGTTTTTT | CASSRTERPEKLFF | TRBJ1-4 | NA | once | TRBV11-3
TGTGCCAGCAGCACTCCTGCCCATAGCCACGAGCAGTACTTC | CASSTPAHSHEQYF | TRBJ2-7 | NA | many | TRBV2
TGTGCCAGCAGCTTAGTTTCCGGGACTGAGGAACTGTTTTTT | CASSLVSGTEELFF | TRBJ1-4 | NA | once | TRBV7-6
TGTGCCACCACTATTGGGGTAGCGGGGGGTTACAATGAGCAGTTCTTC | CATTIGVAGGYNEQFF | TRBJ2-1 | TRBD2 | NA | TRBV19
TGTGCCACGAAATCCCAGCGGGAGTCGTCGGAGCAGTTCTTC | CATKSQRESSEQFF | TRBJ2-1 | TRBD2 | NA | TRBV6-6
TGCAGCGCTGACATAACAGGGCTCAGTGAAGCTTTCTTT | CSADITGLSEAFF | TRBJ1-1 | NA | NA | TRBV29-1
TGTGCCAGCACCTCTAGGTCACAGGGGAGGTCCGGGGAGCTGTTTTTT | CASTSRSQGRSGELFF | TRBJ2-2 | NA | NA | TRBV7-8
TGTGCCAGCAGTGAACAGGGCAGTTCCGAGCAGTACTTC | CASSEQGSSEQYF | TRBJ2-7 | NA | once | TRBV2
TGCGCCAGCAGTACCGGGTCGCGGGATTCACCCCTCCACTTT | CASSTGSRDSPLHF | TRBJ1-6 | NA | NA | TRBV10-2
TGTGCCAGCAGAGGAACCTTGGGGGCCGGGTACGAGCAGTACTTC | CASRGTLGAGYEQYF | TRBJ2-7 | NA | NA | TRBV6-5
TGTGCCAGCTCACCACCTGGAACCCTGAGGGCTGGAAACACCATATATTTT | CASSPPGTLRAGNTIYF | TRBJ1-3 | NA | NA | TRBV18
TGTGCCAGCAGTTTCATGAGGACTAGCGTAGAGACCCAGTACTTC | CASSFMRTSVETQYF | TRBJ2-5 | TRBD2 | NA | TRBV27
TGTGCCAGCAGTTTAGTTCAGGGGAGCACAGATACGCAGTATTTT | CASSLVQGSTDTQYF | TRBJ2-3 | NA | few | TRBV28
TGTGCCAGCAGCCAAGATGTGACAGGGTACGAGCAGTACTTC | CASSQDVTGYEQYF | TRBJ2-7 | TRBD1 | NA | TRBV3-1/TRBV3-2
TGTGCCAGCAGTTCCTACAGGGCGCGGAGTGAAAAACTGTTTTTT | CASSSYRARSEKLFF | TRBJ1-4 | NA | NA | TRBV6-5
TGTGCCAGCAGCCAAGGGACAGGTGGCGCCGGCGGGGAGCTGTTTTTT | CASSQGTGGAGGELFF | TRBJ2-2 | TRBD1 | NA | TRBV6-4
TGTGCCAGCAGCTCCCGGGACTCGAGGCAGCCCCAGCATTTT | CASSSRDSRQPQHF | TRBJ1-5 | NA | once | TRBV6-1
TGTGCCAGCTCCAGTAATGAAAAACTGTTTTTT | CASSSNEKLFF | TRBJ1-4 | NA | NA | TRBV12-3/TRBV12-4
TGTGCCAGCAGTTTGATGGGGCTTGGCTACACCTTC | CASSLMGLGYTF | TRBJ1-2 | NA | NA | TRBV28
TGTGCCAGCAGCCTTGGGGGGGGCAATGAGCAGTTCTTC | CASSLGGGNEQFF | TRBJ2-1 | TRBD2 | NA | TRBV9
TGTGCCAGCACCCCCCGGGGGAGCAATCAGCCCCAGCATTTT | CASTPRGSNQPQHF | TRBJ1-5 | NA | NA | TRBV27
TGTGCCAGCAGCCAAGTGGGCGGGGAGACCCAGTACTTC | CASSQVGGETQYF | TRBJ2-5 | NA | NA | TRBV3-1/TRBV3-2
TGTGCCACTTCAGACGGAGTGAACACTGAAGCTTTCTTT | CATSDGVNTEAFF | TRBJ1-1 | NA | NA | TRBV6-1
TGTGCCAGCAGCCCCGGCGCGGCGACATATGCAGGGGAGACCCAGTACTTC | CASSPGAATYAGETQYF | TRBJ2-5 | NA | once | TRBV14
TGCGCCAGCAGCCCCTCCGGGACAGGTGTGGGATACGAGCAGTACTTC | CASSPSGTGVGYEQYF | TRBJ2-7 | TRBD1 | few | TRBV4-1
TGTGCCAGCAGCTCCACCGCCGGGACACTAATCGGGGAGCTGTTTTTT | CASSSTAGTLIGELFF | TRBJ2-2 | NA | once | TRBV7-9
TGTGCCAGCAGCGTAGGCCCGGGGGACGGAAACACCATATATTTT | CASSVGPGDGNTIYF | TRBJ1-3 | NA | NA | TRBV9
TGTGCCAGCAGCTTAGCTTGGACAGGGCAGTCCTACGAGCAGTACTTC | CASSLAWTGQSYEQYF | TRBJ2-7 | TRBD1 | NA | TRBV7-6
TGTGCCAGCAGTGACTCATCAGGGGCCGGTGGCTACACCTTC | CASSDSSGAGGYTF | TRBJ1-2 | NA | NA | TRBV6-4
TGTGCCAGCAGTTCCCAGGGTAGGGGCTACACCTTC | CASSSQGRGYTF | TRBJ1-2 | NA | NA | TRBV27
TGCAGTGCTAGTGACAGGACTAACTATGGCTACACCTTC | CSASDRTNYGYTF | TRBJ1-2 | NA | few | TRBV20-1
TGTGCCAGCAGTTTCGGAGACGGCTCCTACGAGCAGTACTTC | CASSFGDGSYEQYF | TRBJ2-7 | NA | NA | TRBV6-6
TGTGCCAGCAGGGGACAGGGGGCGGGGTCCTACGAGCAGTACTTC | CASRGQGAGSYEQYF | TRBJ2-7 | TRBD1 | NA | TRBV6-5
TGTGCCAGCAGCCACCTAGCGGGGGGACGCACGACAGATACGCAGTATTTT | CASSHLAGGRTTDTQYF | TRBJ2-3 | TRBD2 | NA | TRBV3-1/TRBV3-2
TGTGCCAGTAGTGCCCAGGGGGTGCCCACTGAAGCTTTCTTT | CASSAQGVPTEAFF | TRBJ1-1 | TRBD1 | once | TRBV19